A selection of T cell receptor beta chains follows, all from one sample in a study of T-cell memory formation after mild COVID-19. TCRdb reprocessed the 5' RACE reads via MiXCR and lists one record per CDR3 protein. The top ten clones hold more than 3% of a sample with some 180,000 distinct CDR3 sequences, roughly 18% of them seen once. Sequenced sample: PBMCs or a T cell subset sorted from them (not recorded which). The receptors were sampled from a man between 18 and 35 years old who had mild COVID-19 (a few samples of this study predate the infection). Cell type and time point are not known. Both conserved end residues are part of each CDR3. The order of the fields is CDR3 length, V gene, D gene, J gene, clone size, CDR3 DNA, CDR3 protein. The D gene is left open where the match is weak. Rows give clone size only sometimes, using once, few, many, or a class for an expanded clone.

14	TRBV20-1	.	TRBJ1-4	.	TGCAGTGCTAGAGGGGGACCCGGGAGTGAAAAACTGTTTTTT	CSARGGPGSEKLFF
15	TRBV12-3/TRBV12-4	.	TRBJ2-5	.	TGTGCCAGCAGTTTAGACGCGGGGGCCCAAGAGACCCAGTACTTC	CASSLDAGAQETQYF
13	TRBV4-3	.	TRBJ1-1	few	TGCGCCAGCAGCCAAAGATTAAACACTGAAGCTTTCTTT	CASSQRLNTEAFF
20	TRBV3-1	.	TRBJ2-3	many	TGTGCCAGCAGCCAATTCGGATTTGAGGGACGGGTCGAAAGCACAGATACGCAGTATTTT	CASSQFGFEGRVESTDTQYF
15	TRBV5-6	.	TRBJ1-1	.	TGTGCCAGCAGCTTTACATCGGGCCGGGACACTGAAGCTTTCTTT	CASSFTSGRDTEAFF
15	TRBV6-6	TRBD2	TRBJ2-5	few	TGTGCCAGCTCCCAAGCGACTAGCGGGGATGAGACCCAGTACTTC	CASSQATSGDETQYF
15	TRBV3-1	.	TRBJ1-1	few	TGTGCCAGCAGCCAAGATAATGTGGCTACAGGGGAAGCTTTCTTT	CASSQDNVATGEAFF
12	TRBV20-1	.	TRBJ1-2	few	TGCAGTGCGGCAGCCAGCCTTTATGGCTACACCTTC	CSAAASLYGYTF
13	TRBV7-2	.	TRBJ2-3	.	TGTGCCAGCAGCTTCACCGGGACCGATACGCAGTATTTT	CASSFTGTDTQYF
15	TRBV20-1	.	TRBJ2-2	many	TGCAGTGTCAAGCGCGGAGTCCCGAACACCGGGGAGCTGTTTTTT	CSVKRGVPNTGELFF
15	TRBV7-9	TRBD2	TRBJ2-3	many	TGTGCCAGCAGCCCGACTAGCGGGGGAGGTGACACGCAGTATTTT	CASSPTSGGGDTQYF
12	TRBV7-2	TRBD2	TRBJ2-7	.	TGTGCCAGCACCGGGACTATCGGCGAGCAGTACTTC	CASTGTIGEQYF
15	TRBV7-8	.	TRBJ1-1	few	TGTGCCAGCAGCGCGCAGACAGGATGGGCCACTGAAGCTTTCTTT	CASSAQTGWATEAFF
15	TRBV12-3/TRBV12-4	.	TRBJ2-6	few	TGTGCCAGCAGCAATTTTGGCTCTGGGGCCAACGTCCTGACTTTC	CASSNFGSGANVLTF
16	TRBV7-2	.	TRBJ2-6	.	TGTGCCAGCAGCCCCCAATGGCGCTCTGGGGCCAACGTCCTGACTTTC	CASSPQWRSGANVLTF
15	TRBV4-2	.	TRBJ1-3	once	TGTGCCAGCAGCCAAGACACACAGGGAAGAAACACCATATATTTT	CASSQDTQGRNTIYF
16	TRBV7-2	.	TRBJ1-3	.	TGTGCCAGCAGCTTAGTAGGACGGCTCTCTGGAAACACCATATATTTT	CASSLVGRLSGNTIYF
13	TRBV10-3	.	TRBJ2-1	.	TGTGCCATCAGTGAGTCGGGGACCAACCATCAGTTCTTC	CAISESGTNHQFF
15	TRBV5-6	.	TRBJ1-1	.	TGTGCCAGCAGTATAAACGCAGGGAGAGGAACTGAAGCTTTCTTT	CASSINAGRGTEAFF
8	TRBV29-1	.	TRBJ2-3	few	TGCAGCGAGGATGGGAGGTATTTT	CSEDGRYF
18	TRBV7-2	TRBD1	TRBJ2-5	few	TGTGCCAGCAGCGTCGTGTCCTTCGTGACAGGGGTAATAAAGACCCAGTACTTC	CASSVVSFVTGVIKTQYF
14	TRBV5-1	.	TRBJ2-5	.	TGCGCCAGCAGCTTGAACAGGGTTTGGGAGACCCAGTACTTC	CASSLNRVWETQYF
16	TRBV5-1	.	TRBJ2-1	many	TGCGCCAGCAGCTTCGGTATAGGGGTGATCTACAATGAGCAGTTCTTC	CASSFGIGVIYNEQFF
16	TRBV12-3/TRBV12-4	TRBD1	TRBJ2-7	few	TGTGCCAGCAGTTTGGGAAACAACAGGGGAGCCTACGAGCAGTACTTC	CASSLGNNRGAYEQYF